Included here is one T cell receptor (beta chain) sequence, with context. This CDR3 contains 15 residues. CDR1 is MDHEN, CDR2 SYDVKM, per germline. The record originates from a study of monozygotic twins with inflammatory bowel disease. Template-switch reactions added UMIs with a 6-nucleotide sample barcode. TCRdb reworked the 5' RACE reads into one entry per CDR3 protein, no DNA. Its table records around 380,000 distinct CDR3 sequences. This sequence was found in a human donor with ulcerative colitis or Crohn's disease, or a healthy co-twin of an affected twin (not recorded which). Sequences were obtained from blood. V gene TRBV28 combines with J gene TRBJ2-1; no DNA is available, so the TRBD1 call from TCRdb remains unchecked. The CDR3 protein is CASSSQPGAYNEQFF.